This record concerns one T cell receptor (beta chain) sequence. Its target is not known. These data come from a study of shared clonotypes between healthy human individuals. Measured with immunoSEQ multiplex PCR; TCRdb has only the in-frame clones, and not every one. The data hold more than 2,000,000 clones, with more than 80% observed a single time. Study outcomes and limitations: Naive subsets, compared against memory subsets, generally had larger estimated richness values.

This sequence was found in a man younger than 35 in good health. The sequenced sample consisted of naive CD4+ T cells sorted from blood. Subset specified: CD45RA+ positively selected.

The CDR3 is CASSFSGAAADTQYF. As DNA, the CDR3 is TGTGCCAGCAGCTTTTCGGGTGCGGCGGCAGATACGCAGTATTTT. This chain connects TRBV11-3 to TRBJ2-3; D gene ambiguous. This CDR3 region has 15 residues. Germline V lookup: CDR1 SGHNT, CDR2 YENEEA. The V and J ends lost 3 bases and 4 bases respectively, with 14 bases between them.